This TCR beta chain originates from a study of blood T cell repertoires in COVID-19. This CDR3 is built from 15 residues. CDR1 is LGHDT, CDR2 YNNKEL, per germline (reference sequence). The trim removed 2 bases at V and 7 bases at J, leaving 9 bases unmatched. Authors' data handling: Using reference gene primer amplification, nucleated cell counts were estimated. Here immunoSEQ multiplex PCR was the method, and the copy in TCRdb shows in-frame clones only, minus some. V and J calls and clone size are as listed in that table; D and trimming were resolved from the DNA. The top ten clones hold roughly 13% of a sample with about 64,000 clones, around 83% of them seen once.

V usage is TRBV3-1 (or the pseudogene TRBV3-2) and J usage is TRBJ1-2; 8 bases line up with TRBD1. This clonotype was obtained from a human donor in a cohort sampled during active COVID-19. The sample was peripheral blood. The CDR3 sequence: CASSQRDRRGGGYTF. The DNA of the CDR3 is TGTGCCAGCAGCCAAAGGGACAGGAGGGGAGGTGGCTACACCTTC.